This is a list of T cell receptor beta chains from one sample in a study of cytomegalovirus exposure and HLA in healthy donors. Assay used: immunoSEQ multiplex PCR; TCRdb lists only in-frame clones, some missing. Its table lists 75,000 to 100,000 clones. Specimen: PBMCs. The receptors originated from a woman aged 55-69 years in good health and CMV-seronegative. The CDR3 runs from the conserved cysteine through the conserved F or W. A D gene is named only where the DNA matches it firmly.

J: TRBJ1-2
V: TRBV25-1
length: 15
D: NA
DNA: TGTGCCAGCAGTGTTTGGGAACAGGGTGGCTATGGCTACACCTTC
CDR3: CASSVWEQGGYGYTF

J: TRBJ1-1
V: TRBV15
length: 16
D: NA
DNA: TGTGCCACCAGTGACGGGACACGTGGGGTAGTCTTTCAAGCTTTCTTT
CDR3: CATSDGTRGVVFQAFF

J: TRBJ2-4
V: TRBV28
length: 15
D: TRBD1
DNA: TGTGCCAGCAGTTTTACAGGGGCGACCAAAAACATTCAGTACTTC
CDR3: CASSFTGATKNIQYF

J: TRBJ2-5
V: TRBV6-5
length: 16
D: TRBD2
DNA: TGTGCCAGCAGTTATTCACCTAGCGGGCCCGGAGAGACCCAGTACTTC
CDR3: CASSYSPSGPGETQYF

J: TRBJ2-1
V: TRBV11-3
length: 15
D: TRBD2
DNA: TGTGCCAGCAGCTTAACAGCGGGAGGGTACAATGAGCAGTTCTTC
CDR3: CASSLTAGGYNEQFF

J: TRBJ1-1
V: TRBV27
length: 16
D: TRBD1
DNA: TGTGCCAGCACCAAGAGGGCAGGGGGGCGGAACACTGAAGCTTTCTTT
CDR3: CASTKRAGGRNTEAFF

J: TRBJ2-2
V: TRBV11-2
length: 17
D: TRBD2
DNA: TGTGCCAGCAGCACCCGCCTAGCGGGAGGAGTCACCGGGGAGCTGTTTTTT
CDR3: CASSTRLAGGVTGELFF

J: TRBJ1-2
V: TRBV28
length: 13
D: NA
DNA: TGTGCCAGCACGGGTTCGGACAAACGGGGCTACACCTTC
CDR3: CASTGSDKRGYTF

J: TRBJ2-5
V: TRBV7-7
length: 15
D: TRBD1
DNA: TGTGCTAGCAGCTCGGGACAGGGAGCCCAAGAGACCCAGTACTTC
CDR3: CASSSGQGAQETQYF

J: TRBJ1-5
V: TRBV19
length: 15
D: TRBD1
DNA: TGTGCCAGTAGTTGGGGACAGGGATCGAATCAGCCCCAGCATTTT
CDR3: CASSWGQGSNQPQHF

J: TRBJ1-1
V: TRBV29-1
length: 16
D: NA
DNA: TGCAGCGTTGAAGACCCTCGGAGGGGCCAAAACACTGAAGCTTTCTTT
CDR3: CSVEDPRRGQNTEAFF

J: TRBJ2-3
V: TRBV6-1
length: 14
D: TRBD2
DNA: TGTGCCAGCAGGACTAGCGGGAGCACAGATACGCAGTATTTT
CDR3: CASRTSGSTDTQYF

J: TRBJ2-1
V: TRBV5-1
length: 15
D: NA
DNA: TGCGCCAGCAGCCGAACTGAGACGGGTTACAATGAGCAGTTCTTC
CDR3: CASSRTETGYNEQFF

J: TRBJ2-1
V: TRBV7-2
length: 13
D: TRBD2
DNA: TGTGCCAGCAGCTTAGATCCAAGCGGGAAGCAGTTCTTC
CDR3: CASSLDPSGKQFF

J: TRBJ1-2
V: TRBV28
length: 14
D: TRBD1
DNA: TGTGCCAGCAGCTCGCTGGACAGGGGGTATGGCTACACCTTC
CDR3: CASSSLDRGYGYTF

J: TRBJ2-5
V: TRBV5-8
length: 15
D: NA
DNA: TGTGCCAGCAGCTTACCGGGACATCGCCAGGAGACCCAGTACTTC
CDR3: CASSLPGHRQETQYF

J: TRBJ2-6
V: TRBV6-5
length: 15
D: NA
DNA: TGTGCCAGCAGGCCGACAGACTCTGGGGCCAACGTCCTGACTTTC
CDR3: CASRPTDSGANVLTF

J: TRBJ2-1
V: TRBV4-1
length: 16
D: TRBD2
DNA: TGCGCCAGCAGCCAAGAGCTAGCGGGAGATATTGATGAGCAGTTCTTC
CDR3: CASSQELAGDIDEQFF

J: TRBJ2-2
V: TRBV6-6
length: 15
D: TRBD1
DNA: TGTGCCAGCAGCCAATTCCGGGACAGCGGCCGGGAGCTGTTTTTT
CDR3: CASSQFRDSGRELFF

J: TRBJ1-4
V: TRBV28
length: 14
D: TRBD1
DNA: TGTGCCAGCAGTCCGGGGGACAGGAATGAAAAACTGTTTTTT
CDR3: CASSPGDRNEKLFF

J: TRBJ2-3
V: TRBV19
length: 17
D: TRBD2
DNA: TGTGCCAGTAGTATAGGAACTAGCGGGGGAGGCACAGATACGCAGTATTTT
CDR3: CASSIGTSGGGTDTQYF

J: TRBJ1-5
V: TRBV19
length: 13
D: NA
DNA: TGTGCCAGTAGAGGGACAATCAATCAGCCCCAGCATTTT
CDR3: CASRGTINQPQHF

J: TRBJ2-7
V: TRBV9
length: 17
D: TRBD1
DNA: TGTGCCAGCAGCGTAGCTGGGACAGGGGAGTCTATCTACGAGCAGTACTTC
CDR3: CASSVAGTGESIYEQYF

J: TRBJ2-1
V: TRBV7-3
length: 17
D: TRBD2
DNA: TGTGCCAGCAGCCCCCTCGGGGGGACTAGCGGGAGTAATGAGCAGTTCTTC
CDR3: CASSPLGGTSGSNEQFF

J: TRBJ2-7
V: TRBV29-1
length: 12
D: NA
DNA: TGCAGCGTTGTACAGTCGCACTACGAGCAGTACTTC
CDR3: CSVVQSHYEQYF

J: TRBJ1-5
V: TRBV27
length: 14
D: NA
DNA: TGTGCCAGCAGTAGCCCGGGAAGAGAACAGCCCCAGCATTTT
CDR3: CASSSPGREQPQHF

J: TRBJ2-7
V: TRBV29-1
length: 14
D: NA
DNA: TGCAGCGTTGAACTTCCGGGAGCCGACTACGAGCAGTACTTC
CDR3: CSVELPGADYEQYF

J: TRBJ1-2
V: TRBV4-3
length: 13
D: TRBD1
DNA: TGCGCTAGCGGGGACAGAAATAACTATGGCTACACCTTC
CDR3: CASGDRNNYGYTF

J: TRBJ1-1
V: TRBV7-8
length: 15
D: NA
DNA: TGTGCCAGCAGCCGCAGGGACAAGCGGAACACTGAAGCTTTCTTT
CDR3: CASSRRDKRNTEAFF

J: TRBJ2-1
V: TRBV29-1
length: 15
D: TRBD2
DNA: TGCAGCGTCGGACTAGCGGCCCTTTCCTACAATGAGCAGTTCTTC
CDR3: CSVGLAALSYNEQFF

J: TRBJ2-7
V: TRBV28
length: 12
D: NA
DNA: TGTGCCACCAGTCGTCGGGGAACCGAGCAGTACTTC
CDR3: CATSRRGTEQYF

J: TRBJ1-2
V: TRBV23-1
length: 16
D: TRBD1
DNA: TGCGCCAGCAGTCAACCCGTGGACAGGGTGAACTATGGCTACACCTTC
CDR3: CASSQPVDRVNYGYTF

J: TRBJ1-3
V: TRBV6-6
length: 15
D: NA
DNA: TGTGCCAGCAGTTATACGGGGGACTCTGGAAACACCATATATTTT
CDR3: CASSYTGDSGNTIYF

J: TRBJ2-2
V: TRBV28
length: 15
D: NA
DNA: TGTGCCAGCAGTCTATGGACAGCGAACACCGGGGAGCTGTTTTTT
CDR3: CASSLWTANTGELFF

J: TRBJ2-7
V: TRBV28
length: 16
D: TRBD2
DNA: TGTGCCAGCAGTCCCTCAGCGGGAGGGCCTAGGTACGAGCAGTACTTC
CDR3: CASSPSAGGPRYEQYF

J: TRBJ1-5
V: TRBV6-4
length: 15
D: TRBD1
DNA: TGTGCCAGCAGTGACGGGACAGGGGGCAATCAGCCCCAGCATTTT
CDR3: CASSDGTGGNQPQHF

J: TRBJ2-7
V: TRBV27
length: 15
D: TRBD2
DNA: TGTGCCAGCAGTATGCGGGGGACCGGCAGAGGCGAGCAGTACTTC
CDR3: CASSMRGTGRGEQYF

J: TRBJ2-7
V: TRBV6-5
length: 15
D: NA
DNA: TGTGCCAGCAGTTACGCAGGGCAGGGGACCTACGAGCAGTACTTC
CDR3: CASSYAGQGTYEQYF

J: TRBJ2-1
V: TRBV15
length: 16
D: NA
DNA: TGTGCCACCAGCCCTACCCTCGGGGAATCAGAGACTGAGCAGTTCTTC
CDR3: CATSPTLGESETEQFF

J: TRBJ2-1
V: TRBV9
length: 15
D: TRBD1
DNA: TGTGCCAGCAGCGTCCAGGGGGCCCTCTACAATGAGCAGTTCTTC
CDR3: CASSVQGALYNEQFF

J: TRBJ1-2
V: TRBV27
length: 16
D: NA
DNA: TGTGCCAGCAGTTTTTTTCCACTAAGGAAAAACTATGGCTACACCTTC
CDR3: CASSFFPLRKNYGYTF

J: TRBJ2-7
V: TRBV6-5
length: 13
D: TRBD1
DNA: TGTGCCAGCAGCCGAGGACAGGGCTACGAGCAGTACTTC
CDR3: CASSRGQGYEQYF

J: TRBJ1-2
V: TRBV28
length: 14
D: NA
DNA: TGTGCCAGCAGCACAGGGTTAGCTAACTATGGCTACACCTTC
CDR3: CASSTGLANYGYTF

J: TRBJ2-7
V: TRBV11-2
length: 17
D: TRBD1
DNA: TGTGCCAGCAGCTTAGGGGACAGGGGGGCGAGGATGCGTGAGCAGTACTTC
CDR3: CASSLGDRGARMREQYF

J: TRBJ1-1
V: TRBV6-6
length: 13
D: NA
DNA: TGTGCCAGCAATAGCAGGACAAACACTGAAGCTTTCTTT
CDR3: CASNSRTNTEAFF

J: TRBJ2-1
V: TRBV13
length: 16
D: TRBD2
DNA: TGTGCCAGCAGCTTGCTTCTGGGACTAGCAGCAGGTGAGCAGTTCTTC
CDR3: CASSLLLGLAAGEQFF

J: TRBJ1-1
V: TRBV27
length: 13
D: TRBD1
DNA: TGTGCCAGCAGTTCGACAGGGTCCACTGAAGCTTTCTTT
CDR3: CASSSTGSTEAFF

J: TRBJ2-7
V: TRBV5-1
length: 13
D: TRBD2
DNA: TGCGCCAGCAGCTTGGGTAGCGGGAGCCAGCAGTACTTC
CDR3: CASSLGSGSQQYF

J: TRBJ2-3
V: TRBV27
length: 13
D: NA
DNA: TGTGCCAGCTGCGAGGTTGAAACAGATACGCAGTATTTT
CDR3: CASCEVETDTQYF

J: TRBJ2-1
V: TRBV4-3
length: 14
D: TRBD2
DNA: TGCGCCAGCAGAAGGACTAGCGGGAGTTTTGAGCAGTTCTTC
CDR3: CASRRTSGSFEQFF

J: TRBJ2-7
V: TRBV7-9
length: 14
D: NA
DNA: TGTGCCAGCAGCTTAGTCCAGGGACTCTACGAGCAGTACTTC
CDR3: CASSLVQGLYEQYF

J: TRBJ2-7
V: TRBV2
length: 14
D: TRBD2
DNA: TGTGCCAGCAGACCCGGGACTAGCGGCTACGAGCAGTACTTC
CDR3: CASRPGTSGYEQYF

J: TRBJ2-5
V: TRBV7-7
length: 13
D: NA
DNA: TGTGCTAGCAGCTTAGATTCGGAAGAGACCCAGTACTTC
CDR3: CASSLDSEETQYF